The rows below give T cell receptor beta chains drawn from one sample of a study of CD8 T cells in ankylosing spondylitis. TCRdb independently ran MiXCR on the 5' RACE reads; one entry per CDR3 protein. The top ten clones hold around 14% of a sample with 350,000 to 400,000 distinct CDR3 sequences, approximately 22% of them seen once. The sample consisted of blood, either unsorted or a sorted T cell fraction (not recorded which). Receptors were obtained from a male donor with ankylosing spondylitis or in good health (not recorded which). The CDR3 runs from the conserved cysteine through the conserved F or W.

V gene | CDR3 protein
TRBV4-1 | CASSQVTSGSYEQYF
TRBV12-3/TRBV12-4 | CASSKTGSNQPQHF
TRBV6-2/TRBV6-3 | CASSSLLSYEQYF
TRBV28 | CASSSTRVTGANVLTF
TRBV21-1 | CASSKLKQGYEQYF
TRBV5-6 | CASSFVPTGKETQYF
TRBV10-3 | CAITGGGAGDTQYF
TRBV10-1 | CASSESRNSAIGGYTF
TRBV3-1 | CASSSYLGIQETQYF
TRBV4-2 | CASSQEGQQETQYF
TRBV29-1 | CSVGGGGYAGELFF
TRBV7-9 | CASSYRDYSYEQYF
TRBV10-3 | CAISQGPYNEQFF
TRBV20-1 | CSATHRDRAPSTDTQYF
TRBV12-3/TRBV12-4 | CASSPGQGRIEQYF
TRBV5-6 | CASSWSGRSTDTQYF
TRBV21-1 | CASSPRDPWIGTNYGYTF
TRBV20-1 | CSARRNSAGLGELFF
TRBV29-1 | CSAGAGNTIYF
TRBV7-9 | CASSLAVGGDEQYF
TRBV7-3 | CASIYHPGQDDYGYTF
TRBV15 | CATSRDRRNSGYTDTQYF
TRBV10-3 | CAISESMGEAKETQYF
TRBV3-1 | CASSQDHSRVVWNTGELFF
TRBV29-1 | CSVSTGTSPYEQYF
TRBV4-2 | CASSQGTSGGPSKQYF
TRBV7-8 | CASSLLAGVETQYF
TRBV5-1 | CASRLGYTYEQYF
TRBV5-1 | CASSFGLGGTYEQYF
TRBV11-2 | CASSQGRGYGELFF
TRBV12-5 | CASGGLEGEQFF
TRBV25-1 | CASSEVGTTTSTDTQYF
TRBV5-1 | CASSHDSYISYEQYF
TRBV7-9 | CASSADRLQETQYF
TRBV20-1 | CSARDVKGPLLEQYF
TRBV6-5 | CASSYFSGESYEQYF
TRBV20-1 | CSARDLAAEESILNTEAFF
TRBV9 | CASSDHDSSYNSPLHF
TRBV19 | CASSIVGSNNEQFF
TRBV12-3/TRBV12-4 | CASSPAGELFF
TRBV12-3/TRBV12-4 | CASSGTGARSDTQYF
TRBV5-5 | CASSLWGDGGTDTQYF
TRBV3-1 | CASSQGAGPYNEQFF
TRBV5-1 | CASSLGWTGADEQFF
TRBV28 | CASWTYSYEQYF
TRBV29-1 | CSVEVQGAADEQYF
TRBV3-1 | CASRTPGANVLTF
TRBV6-1 | CASRQTGADSYEQYF
TRBV4-1 | CASSQGTGGGYNEQFF
TRBV18 | CASSPEYIAETQYF
TRBV12-3/TRBV12-4 | CASKQRGYSTDTQYF
TRBV12-3/TRBV12-4 | CASSLGGWFGYTF
TRBV2 | CASTSLAGGHNEQFF